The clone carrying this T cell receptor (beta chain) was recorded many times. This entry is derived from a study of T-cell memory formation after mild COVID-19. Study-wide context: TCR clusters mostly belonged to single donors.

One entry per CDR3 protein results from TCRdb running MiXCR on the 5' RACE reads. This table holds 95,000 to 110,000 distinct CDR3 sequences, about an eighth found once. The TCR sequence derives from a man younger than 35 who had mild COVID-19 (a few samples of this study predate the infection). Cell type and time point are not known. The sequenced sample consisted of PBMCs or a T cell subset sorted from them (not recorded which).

CDR3 protein: CATGPLGGNEQFF. CDR3 nucleotides: TGTGCCACCGGACCCCTTGGGGGAAATGAGCAGTTCTTC. The chain has TRBV24-1 and TRBJ2-1, with D possibly being TRBD1 or TRBD2 (5 bases each). V was pared by 9 bases and J by 7 bases, with 15 bases between. Germline lookup yields CDR1 KGHDR and CDR2 SFDVKD. This CDR3 contains 13 residues.